These 11 T cell receptor beta chains originate from one sample sequenced in a study of circulating CD8 cells and anti-PD-1 response in melanoma (dated by TCRdb to 2018 to 2020). A BD FACSAria II cell sorter was used to sort four subsets, defined by PD-1 and/or TIGIT, from live CD3+CD8+TCRalphabeta+ cells. Instrument used: NextSeq 500. The QIAseq Immune Repertoire RNA Library Kit, Human TCR Panel was used to prepare TCR libraries from around 14 ng of total RNA. Using fastp trimming at Q25 and MiXCR clonotype assembly, TCRdb reanalyzed the public sequencing data and kept in-frame beta chains. Rows merge per CDR3 protein into single entries with the most common DNA and genes. The sample table lists around 2,400 distinct CDR3 sequences, 7.9% of them with a count of one. Jointly, the top ten make up 2.5% to 3.5% of the sample. The specimen comprised CD8+ T cells from PBMCs, sampled at baseline or after one month of anti-PD-1 therapy (not recorded which). These receptors all come from a human donor with melanoma.

This clonotype is deemed large. The V call is TRBV6-5, the J call TRBJ2-6; D not certain. Trimming took 6 bases from V and 0 from J, leaving 6 bases between them. Germline CDR1 MNHEY, CDR2 SVGAGI. The CDR3 runs to 14 residues. The CDR3 here is CASSYSSGANVLTF. CDR3 bases: TGTGCCAGCAGCTATAGCTCTGGGGCCAACGTCCTGACTTTC.

By share, this clonotype ranks as medium-sized (0.01 to 0.1%). The chain is built from TRBV19 and TRBJ2-1; D perhaps matches TRBD2 (7 bases). Trimming removed 0 bases from V and 4 bases from J, with 13 bases in between. CDR1 is LNHDA, CDR2 SQIVND, per germline (reference sequence). The CDR3 loop spans 16 amino acids. In DNA, the CDR3 is TGTGCCAGTAGTATAGAGGGGGGGCCTGCTTACAATGAGCAGTTCTTC. This encodes CASSIEGGPAYNEQFF.

This clonotype qualifies as medium-sized (0.01 to 0.1%). The chain uses TRBV4-1 and TRBJ1-5; D uncertain. CDR3 length equals 14 residues. The germline V and J ends were trimmed by 3 bases and 0 bases, with 6 bases remaining between them. CDR1 and CDR2 (germline): MGHRA, YSYEKL. CDR3 in DNA: TGCGCCAGCAGCCACCTCGATAGCAATCAGCCCCAGCATTTT. Protein: CASSHLDSNQPQHF.

This clonotype is classed as medium-sized. For the CDR3, the DNA is TGCAGTGCTAGAGATCTACAGACCTACGAGCAGTACTTC. Translated: CSARDLQTYEQYF. This sequence joins TRBV20-1 and TRBJ2-7, with D uncertain. Trimming pared 0 bases from V and 2 bases from J, leaving 8 bases between. Germline V gene sequence: CDR1 DFQATT, CDR2 SNEGSKA (reference sequence). CDR3 length: 13 residues.

J is TRBJ2-1 and V is TRBV19; weak D call: TRBD1 (5 bases). With 11 bases removed from V and 0 bases from J, the gap between germline ends came to 11 bases. This CDR3 is built from 13 residues. The germline gives CDR1 LNHDA, CDR2 SQIVND (reference sequence). The CDR3 reads CAASGFSYNEQFF. The CDR3 DNA reads TGTGCCGCTTCAGGGTTCTCCTACAATGAGCAGTTCTTC.

Sample share makes this clonotype medium-sized. The chain has TRBV19 and TRBJ2-4; D perhaps matches TRBD1 (6 bases). Germline assignment: CDR1 LNHDA and CDR2 SQIVND (reference sequence). The CDR3 totals 13 residues. V lost 6 bases and J lost 6, with 12 bases in between. CDR3 residues: CASRDSLGNIQYF. The CDR3 coding sequence is TGTGCCAGTAGGGACAGCCTGGGAAACATTCAGTACTTC.

This clonotype is judged large. Here the CDR3 reads CASSYWTAYQETQYF. The CDR3 region has the DNA TGTGCCAGCAGTTACTGGACGGCGTACCAAGAGACCCAGTACTTC. This sequence joins TRBV28 and TRBJ2-5; D unresolved. V lost 4 bases and J 0 bases, leaving 12 bases between the germline ends. The CDR3 runs 15 residues. Germline assignment: CDR1 MDHEN and CDR2 SYDVKM.

Comment on this clonotype: This CDR3 is missing its conserved last phenylalanine or tryptophan, likely due to a read error. The V gene is TRBV7-3, the J gene TRBJ2-1, with unresolved D. The CDR3 consists of 11 residues. The germline V and J ends were trimmed by 8 bases and 6 bases, with 8 bases remaining between them. Germline loops: CDR1 SGHTA, CDR2 FQGTGA. CDR3 DNA sequence: TGTGCCAGCGGCCTCGGCAATGAGCAGTTCCTC. Its protein product is CASGLGNEQFL.

Within the sample, this clonotype is medium-sized. The chain carries TRBV27 and TRBJ2-3, with 7 positions matching TRBD2. V lost 5 bases, J lost 7 bases, and 6 bases stayed unmatched. Germline CDR1 reads MNHEY; CDR2 reads SMNVEV (reference sequence). CDR3 size: 13 residues. The CDR3: CASSPTSSNTQYF. The DNA of the CDR3 is TGTGCCAGCAGTCCGACTAGCTCAAATACGCAGTATTTT.

By sample share, this clonotype is medium-sized. No conserved phenylalanine or tryptophan ends this CDR3, so it is likely a read error. The chain joins TRBV2 to TRBJ1-1; D ambiguous. CDR3 length equals 11 residues. Germline CDR1 is SNHLY and CDR2 is FYNNEI. CDR3 sequence: CAIRDGTEAFL. The CDR3 DNA reads as TGTGCTATTAGGGATGGCACTGAAGCTTTCCTT.

This chain connects TRBV30 to TRBJ2-3; D unclear. From germline, CDR1 is GTSNPN and CDR2 SVGIG (reference sequence). The CDR3 is 14 residues long. V was trimmed by 4 bases and J by 5 bases, leaving 16 bases between them. DNA of the CDR3: TGTGCCTGGACCCCCCTGAGGAGTATAGATACGCAGTATTTT. It translates to CAWTPLRSIDTQYF. The full variable domain, with the rest looked up from reference TRBV30 and TRBJ2-3, is SQTIHQWPATLVQPVGSPLSLECTVEGTSNPNLYWYRQAAGRGLQLLFYSVGIGQISSEVPQNLSASRPQDRQFILSSKKLLLSDSGFYLCAWTPLRSIDTQYFGPGTRLTVL.